A selection of T cell receptor beta chains follows, all from one sample in a study of OX40 agonist ivuxolimab in advanced cancers. The method was immunoSEQ multiplex PCR; TCRdb's version includes in-frame clones alone and lacks a portion of them. This repertoire shows almost 35,000 clones, around 85% found once; its top ten account for roughly 9.8%. The specimen was CD4+ or CD8+ T cells sorted from blood, collected in a trial of the OX40 agonist ivuxolimab. The source is an adult with an advanced solid tumor such as melanoma, head and neck, liver or kidney cancer. Each CDR3 is given with its conserved first and last residue. The D gene is left open where the match is weak. Some rows mark clone size as missing; the rest say once, few, many or name a class of expanded clone.

abundance,v_gene,j_gene,d_gene,CDR3aa
NA,TRBV18,TRBJ2-5,NA,CASSPNGVQETQYF
NA,TRBV10-3,TRBJ2-5,NA,CAISGDRLGYQETQYF
NA,TRBV5-1,TRBJ2-3,TRBD1,CASSLAQGGTDTQYF
NA,TRBV11-2,TRBJ2-6,TRBD2,CASSLDRASGSSGANVLTF
once,TRBV4-2,TRBJ2-1,NA,CASSEGEGTRGMRQFF
NA,TRBV21-1,TRBJ2-3,NA,CASSPPGDRGGTDTQYF
once,TRBV30,TRBJ1-5,NA,CAWSTQSLGAQHF
once,TRBV9,TRBJ2-3,TRBD2,CASSARGTSGHTDTQYF
NA,TRBV2,TRBJ2-1,TRBD1,CASSVTGGETPQFF
NA,TRBV7-6,TRBJ2-2,NA,CASSTQSGSNTGELFF
NA,TRBV11-1,TRBJ2-7,TRBD2,CASSQLKLAGPWEQYF
few,TRBV7-6,TRBJ2-7,TRBD2,CASSLTSGTYYEQYF
NA,TRBV9,TRBJ2-5,NA,CASSVGGTQETQYF
NA,TRBV28,TRBJ2-7,NA,CASSSKRFSYEQYF
NA,TRBV23-1,TRBJ2-5,TRBD1,CASAPDRGIRETQYF
NA,TRBV7-9,TRBJ1-1,NA,CASSLYTPGAFF
NA,TRBV7-9,TRBJ1-2,NA,CASSPWTVLELDGYTF
NA,TRBV30,TRBJ1-1,TRBD1,CAWKGTVLYRNTEAFF
medium-sized,TRBV6-1,TRBJ2-7,TRBD1,CASSANRGSLGEQYF
NA,TRBV6-1,TRBJ2-1,TRBD2,CASEIAGGVHNEQFF
NA,TRBV5-1,TRBJ1-1,NA,CASSLPQGNTEAFF
few,TRBV5-4,TRBJ1-1,TRBD1,CASSAGQAATEAFF
NA,TRBV15,TRBJ2-3,NA,CATSPIGDTQYF
once,TRBV6-1,TRBJ2-7,NA,CASSSMYEQYF
NA,TRBV10-3,TRBJ2-5,NA,CAISGQGGETQYF
few,TRBV5-5,TRBJ2-7,NA,CASSSQVLPYEQYF
NA,TRBV29-1,TRBJ2-5,NA,CSVEDRLGIELTQYF
few,TRBV14,TRBJ2-1,NA,CASSHRGSSYNEQFF
NA,TRBV15,TRBJ1-2,NA,CATSQGNYGYTF
NA,TRBV18,TRBJ1-2,NA,CASSPGEFGYTF
once,TRBV7-8,TRBJ2-7,TRBD1,CASSPIGTGSNEQYF
NA,TRBV6-5,TRBJ2-3,NA,CASSRDPTDTQYF
NA,TRBV11-2,TRBJ2-2,NA,CASSLGGTTTGELFF
once,TRBV6-5,TRBJ1-2,TRBD1,CASRGGTGGGYTF
NA,TRBV5-1,TRBJ1-1,TRBD1,CASSKGQTNTEAFF
NA,TRBV18,TRBJ1-1,TRBD1,CASSPLSAGGLISEAFF
NA,TRBV2,TRBJ2-1,TRBD2,CASSKNSGTSNYNEQFF
NA,TRBV18,TRBJ2-7,TRBD2,CASSPRGGGGHEQYF
NA,TRBV9,TRBJ2-2,NA,CASSPGWYGELFF
few,TRBV19,TRBJ1-2,NA,CASSIGQSNYGYTF
NA,TRBV28,TRBJ1-5,TRBD1,CASSFLAGGHQPQHF
NA,TRBV7-6,TRBJ2-2,NA,CASTSGDVLFF
NA,TRBV6-5,TRBJ2-7,NA,CASMSLREQYF
NA,TRBV28,TRBJ2-5,TRBD1,CASSPGQGPDQETQYF
few,TRBV6-6,TRBJ1-5,NA,CASSDGGSGNQPQHF
NA,TRBV9,TRBJ2-5,TRBD2,CASSVQPGLAGETQYF
NA,TRBV4-1,TRBJ2-3,TRBD2,CASSQEGRGDTQYF
NA,TRBV5-6,TRBJ1-3,TRBD1,CASSLGDRVGNTIYF
once,TRBV11-2,TRBJ2-7,NA,CASSPATSRWRGEQYF
NA,TRBV4-1,TRBJ1-1,TRBD1,CASSQLTGQAPEAFF
NA,TRBV6-1,TRBJ1-5,NA,CASSFLGVNQPQHF
NA,TRBV10-2,TRBJ2-7,NA,CASSESRNEQYF
few,TRBV9,TRBJ2-1,NA,CASSVEGSYNEQFF
NA,TRBV4-1,TRBJ1-2,NA,CASSQESFQPRGGYTF
NA,TRBV13,TRBJ1-2,TRBD1,CASSSPGQGAYYGYTF
NA,TRBV9,TRBJ2-1,TRBD2,CASGPQAGGQRREQFF
few,TRBV28,TRBJ1-1,NA,CASSLGTDNTEAFF
few,TRBV2,TRBJ2-1,TRBD2,CASSEEGGGAYNEQFF
few,TRBV7-3,TRBJ1-1,NA,CASRYSVNTEAFF
NA,TRBV19,TRBJ1-1,NA,CASSIGSWENTEAFF